Detailed here is one T cell receptor (beta chain). As yet, its antigen is unknown. A read error may explain this, as a much larger clone is one base away. The CDR3 end shows no conserved phenylalanine or tryptophan, and so a read error is likely. The data were taken from a study of identical twins. CDR1 DFQATT and CDR2 SNEGSKA come from the germline V gene (reference sequence). V lost 5 bases and J lost 6, with 19 bases in between. The CDR3 sequence is 14 residues long. Study results and limitations: Twins showed weaker excess sharing in their beta out-of-frame sequences. Reduced insertions were recorded for abundant cord blood beta clonotypes, with no such pattern in memory repertoires. Models, which agreed with sharing between unrelated individuals, nonetheless underestimated the out-of-frame TCR alpha sharing seen in monozygotic twins.

Using its own MiXCR run on the 5' RACE reads, TCRdb lists one record per CDR3 protein. The sample lists some 630,000 distinct CDR3 sequences; under 8.5% were seen once. The data were also submitted as part of a second study, on yellow fever vaccine responses in identical twins. That paper adds: Twins reportedly mounted vaccine T cell responses that seemed partly convergent, partly personalized.

The TCR sequence derives from a young woman in good health. The rearrangement links TRBV20-1 to TRBJ1-1; D gene ambiguous. The material sequenced was PBMCs. The CDR3 bases are TGCAGTGCTCCCAGGACGGCTTCAACACCTGAAGCTTTCCTT. Residues: CSAPRTASTPEAFL.